This T cell receptor beta chain was captured in a study of T cell responses to AZD1222 COVID-19 vaccine. This clone has only a few counts. Profiled with immunoSEQ multiplex PCR; TCRdb holds only in-frame clones, not every one. Here the sample spans fewer than 200,000 clones, more than 80% being singletons. Unmatched junction bases numbered 7, after V lost 1 base and J lost 2 bases. The length of the CDR3 is 16 residues. Germline V CDR1 and CDR2: SGHVS, FQNEAQ. The chain carries TRBV7-8 and TRBJ2-5; 7 positions agree with TRBD2. The sample here was peripheral blood, taken 28 days after the second dose of the MenACWY control vaccine. This TCR came from an adult who received the MenACWY meningococcal vaccine as a control. Here the CDR3 DNA reads TGTGCCAGCAGCTTAGTTCGGCTAGCGGATCAAGAGACCCAGTACTTC. Its protein product is CASSLVRLADQETQYF. The whole variable domain, filled in from reference TRBV7-8 and TRBJ2-5, reads GAGVSQSPRYKVAKRGQDVALRCDPISGHVSLFWYQQALGQGPEFLTYFQNEAQLDKSGLPSDRFFAERPEGSVSTLKIQRTQQEDSAVYLCASSLVRLADQETQYFGPGTRLLVL.